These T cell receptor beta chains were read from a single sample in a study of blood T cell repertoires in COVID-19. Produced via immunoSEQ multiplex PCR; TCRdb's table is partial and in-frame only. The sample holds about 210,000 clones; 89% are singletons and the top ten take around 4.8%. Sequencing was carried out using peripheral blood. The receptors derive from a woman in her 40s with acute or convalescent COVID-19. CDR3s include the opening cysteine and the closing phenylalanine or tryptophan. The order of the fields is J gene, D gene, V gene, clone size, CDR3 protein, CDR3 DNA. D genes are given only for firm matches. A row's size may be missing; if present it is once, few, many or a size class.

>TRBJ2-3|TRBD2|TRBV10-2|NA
CASSELLAGGLGNTQYF
TGCGCCAGCAGTGAGCTGCTAGCGGGGGGGCTAGGGAATACGCAGTATTTT
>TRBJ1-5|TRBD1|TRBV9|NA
CASSPGQGYGNQPQHF
TGTGCCAGCAGCCCGGGACAGGGCTATGGCAATCAGCCCCAGCATTTT
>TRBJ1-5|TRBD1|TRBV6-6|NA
CASSSTGWNNQPQHF
TGTGCCAGCAGCTCGACAGGGTGGAACAATCAGCCCCAGCATTTT
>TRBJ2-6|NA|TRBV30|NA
CAWSLGHASGANVLTF
TGTGCCTGGAGTCTGGGACATGCTTCTGGGGCCAACGTCCTGACTTTC
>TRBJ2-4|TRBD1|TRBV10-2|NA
CASTRQGKNIQYF
TGCGCCAGCACCCGACAGGGGAAAAACATTCAGTACTTC
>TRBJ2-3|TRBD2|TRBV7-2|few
CASSLGLAGKADTQYF
TGTGCCAGCAGCTTAGGACTAGCGGGGAAGGCAGATACGCAGTATTTT
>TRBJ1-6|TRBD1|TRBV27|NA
CASRGREQGEYSPLHF
TGTGCCAGCAGGGGGAGGGAACAGGGGGAGTATTCACCCCTCCACTTT
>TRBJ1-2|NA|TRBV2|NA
CASRGEEEGYTF
TGTGCCAGCAGGGGGGAGGAGGAGGGCTACACCTTC
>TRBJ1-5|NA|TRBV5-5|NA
CASSFSGGGNQPQHF
TGTGCCAGCAGCTTTAGTGGGGGCGGCAATCAGCCCCAGCATTTT
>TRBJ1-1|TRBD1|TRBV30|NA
CAWSGGYRGLTEAFF
TGTGCCTGGTCGGGCGGCTACAGGGGTCTGACTGAAGCTTTCTTT
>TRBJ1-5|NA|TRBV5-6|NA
CASSLRVRAHSNQPQHF
TGTGCCAGCAGCTTGAGGGTCAGGGCCCATAGCAATCAGCCCCAGCATTTT
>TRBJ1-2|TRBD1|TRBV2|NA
CASRGPGTAYGYTF
TGTGCCAGCAGAGGCCCCGGGACAGCCTATGGCTACACCTTC
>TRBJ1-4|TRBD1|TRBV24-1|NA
CATRTGGEKLFF
TGTGCCACCAGGACAGGGGGGGAAAAACTGTTTTTT
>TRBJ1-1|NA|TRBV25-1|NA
CASIFFSHGRTQAFF
TGTGCCAGCATCTTCTTTTCGCACGGCCGGACTCAAGCTTTCTTT
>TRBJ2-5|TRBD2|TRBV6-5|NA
CASGTSGGRETQYF
TGTGCCAGCGGTACTAGCGGGGGCCGGGAGACCCAGTACTTC